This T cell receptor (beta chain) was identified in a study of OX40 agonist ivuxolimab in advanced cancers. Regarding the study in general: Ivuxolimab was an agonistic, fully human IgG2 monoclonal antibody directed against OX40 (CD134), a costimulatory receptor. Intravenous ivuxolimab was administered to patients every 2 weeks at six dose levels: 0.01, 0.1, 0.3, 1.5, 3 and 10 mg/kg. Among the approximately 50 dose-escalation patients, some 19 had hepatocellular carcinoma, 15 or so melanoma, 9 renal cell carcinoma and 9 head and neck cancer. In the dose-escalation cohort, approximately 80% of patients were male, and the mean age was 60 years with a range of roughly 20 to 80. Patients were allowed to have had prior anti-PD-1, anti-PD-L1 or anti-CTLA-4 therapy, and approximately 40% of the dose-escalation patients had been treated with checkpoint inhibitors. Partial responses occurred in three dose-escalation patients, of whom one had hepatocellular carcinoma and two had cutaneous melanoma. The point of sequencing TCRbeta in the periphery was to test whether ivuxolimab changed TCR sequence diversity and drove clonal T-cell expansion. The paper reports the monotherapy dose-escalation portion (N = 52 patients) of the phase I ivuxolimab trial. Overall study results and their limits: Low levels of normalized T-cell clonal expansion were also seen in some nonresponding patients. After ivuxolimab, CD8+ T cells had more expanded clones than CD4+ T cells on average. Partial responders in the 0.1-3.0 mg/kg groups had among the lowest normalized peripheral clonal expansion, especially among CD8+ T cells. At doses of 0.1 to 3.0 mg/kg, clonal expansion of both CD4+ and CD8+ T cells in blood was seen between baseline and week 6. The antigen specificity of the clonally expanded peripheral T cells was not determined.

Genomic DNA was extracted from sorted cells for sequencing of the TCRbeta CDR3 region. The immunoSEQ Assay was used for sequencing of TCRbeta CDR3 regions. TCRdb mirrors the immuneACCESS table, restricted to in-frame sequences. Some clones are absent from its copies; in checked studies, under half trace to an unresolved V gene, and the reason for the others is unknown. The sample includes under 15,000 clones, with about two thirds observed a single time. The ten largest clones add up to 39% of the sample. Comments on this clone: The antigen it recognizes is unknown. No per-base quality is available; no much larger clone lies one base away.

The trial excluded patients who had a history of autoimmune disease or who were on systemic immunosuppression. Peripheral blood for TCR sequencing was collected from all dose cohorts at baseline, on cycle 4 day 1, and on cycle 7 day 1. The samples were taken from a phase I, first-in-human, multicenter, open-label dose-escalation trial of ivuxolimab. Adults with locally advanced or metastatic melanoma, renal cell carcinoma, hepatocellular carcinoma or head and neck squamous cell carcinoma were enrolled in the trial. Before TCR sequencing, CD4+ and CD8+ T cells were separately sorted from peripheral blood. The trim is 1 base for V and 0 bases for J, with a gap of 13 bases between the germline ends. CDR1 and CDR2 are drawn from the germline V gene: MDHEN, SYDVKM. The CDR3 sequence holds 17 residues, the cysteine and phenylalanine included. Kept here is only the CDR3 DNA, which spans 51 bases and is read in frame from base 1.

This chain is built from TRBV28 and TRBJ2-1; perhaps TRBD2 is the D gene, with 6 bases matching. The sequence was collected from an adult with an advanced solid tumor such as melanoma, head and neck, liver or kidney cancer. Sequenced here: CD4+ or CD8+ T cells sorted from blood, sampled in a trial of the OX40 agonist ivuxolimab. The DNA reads TGTGCCAGCAGTTTATCAATTGGGAGGTTCTCCTACAATGAGCAGTTCTTC. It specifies CASSLSIGRFSYNEQFF.